This T cell receptor (beta chain) was captured by sequencing in a study of cytomegalovirus exposure and HLA in healthy donors. The PCR ran on 60 Vbeta and 13 Jbeta primers. Method: immunoSEQ multiplex PCR; TCRdb's copy keeps in-frame clones and lacks some. The sample has about 180,000 clones, around 81% seen once. This CDR3 has 14 amino acids. The V gene lost 7 bases and the J gene lost 6 bases, with 19 bases spanning the gap. Germline lookup yields CDR1 SNHLY and CDR2 FYNNEI. V and J are TRBV2 and TRBJ2-7, with D possibly matching TRBD1 (6 bases). Sequences were obtained from PBMCs. The source of this sequence is a woman younger than 35 in good health and CMV-seropositive. CDR3 bases: TGTGCCAGCACTCGAGTATACAGGGTAGGCGAGCAGTACTTC. Residues: CASTRVYRVGEQYF.